This entry concerns a single T cell receptor (beta chain). Its antigen is not known. Profiled with immunoSEQ multiplex PCR; TCRdb holds only in-frame clones, not every one. The table includes some 190,000 clones, around 94% detected once. This sample stems from a study of T cell responses to AZD1222 COVID-19 vaccine. Overall study results and limits: Scientists sampled the repertoires only once the peak T cell response had passed. There were vaccine-associated CD4 TCRs across spike, dominant at 160-218 and 743-854.

Losses at the gene ends were 1 base for V and 0 bases for J; bases not matched to a gene: 13. In germline, CDR1 is LGHNA, CDR2 YSLEER. The CDR3 runs to 20 residues. V and J are TRBV4-3 and TRBJ1-3, with TRBD1 identical over 9 bases. The receptor comes from an adult who received the MenACWY meningococcal vaccine as a control. The material sequenced was peripheral blood, taken 28 days after the second dose of the MenACWY control vaccine. DNA of the CDR3: TGCGCCAGCAGCCAAGCCTGGGACAGGGAAACAACCTACTCTGGAAACACCATATATTTT. Translation gives CASSQAWDRETTYSGNTIYF.